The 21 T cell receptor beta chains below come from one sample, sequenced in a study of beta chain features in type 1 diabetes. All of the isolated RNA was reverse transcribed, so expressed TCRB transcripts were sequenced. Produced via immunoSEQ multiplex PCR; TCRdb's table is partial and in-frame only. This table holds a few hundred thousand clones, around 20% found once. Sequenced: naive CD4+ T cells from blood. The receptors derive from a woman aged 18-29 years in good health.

This chain's CDR3 is CASSSPDRRSEAFF. As DNA, the CDR3 is TGCGCCAGCAGCAGCCCGGACAGGCGGAGTGAAGCTTTCTTT. The genes are TRBV5-1 and TRBJ1-1, with TRBD1 identical over 7 bases. Per germline, CDR1 SGHRS and CDR2 YFSETQ. The length of the CDR3 is 14 residues. V lost 4 bases, J lost 7 bases, and 10 bases stayed unmatched.

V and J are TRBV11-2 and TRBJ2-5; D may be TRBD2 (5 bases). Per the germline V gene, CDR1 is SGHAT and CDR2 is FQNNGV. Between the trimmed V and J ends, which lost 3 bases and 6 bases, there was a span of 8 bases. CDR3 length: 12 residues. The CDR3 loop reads CASSFGMKTQYF. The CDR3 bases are TGTGCCAGCAGCTTCGGGATGAAGACCCAGTACTTC.

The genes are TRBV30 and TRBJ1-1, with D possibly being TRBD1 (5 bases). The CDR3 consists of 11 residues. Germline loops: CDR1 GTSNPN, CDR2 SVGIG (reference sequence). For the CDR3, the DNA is TGTGAGGGCGAAAGGGGTACTGAAGCTTTCTTT. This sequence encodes CEGERGTEAFF. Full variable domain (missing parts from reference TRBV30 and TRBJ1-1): SQTIHQWPATLVQPVGSPLSLECTVEGTSNPNLYWYRQAAGRGLQLLFYSVGIGQISSEVPQNLSASRPQDRQFILSSKKLLLSDSGFYLCEGERGTEAFFGQGTRLTVV.

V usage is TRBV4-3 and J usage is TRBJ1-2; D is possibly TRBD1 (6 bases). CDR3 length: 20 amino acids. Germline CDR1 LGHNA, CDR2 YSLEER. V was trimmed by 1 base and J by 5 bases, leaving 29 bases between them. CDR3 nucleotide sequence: TGCGCCAGCAGCCAAGTAATGGGTGGGGGCAGTCACGCCTCTGGATATGGCTACACCTTC. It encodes CASSQVMGGGSHASGYGYTF.

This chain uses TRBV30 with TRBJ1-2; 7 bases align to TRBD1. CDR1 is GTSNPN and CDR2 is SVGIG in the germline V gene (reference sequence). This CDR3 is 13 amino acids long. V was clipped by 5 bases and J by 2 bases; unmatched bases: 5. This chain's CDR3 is CAWGRDRNYGYTF. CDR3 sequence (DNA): TGTGCCTGGGGTAGGGACAGAAACTATGGCTACACCTTC.

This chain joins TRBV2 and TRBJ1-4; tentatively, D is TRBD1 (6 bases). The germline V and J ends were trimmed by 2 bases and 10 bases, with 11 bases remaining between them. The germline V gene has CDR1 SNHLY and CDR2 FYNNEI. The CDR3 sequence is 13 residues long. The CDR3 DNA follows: TGTGCCAGCAGTGAATTTTTAGGGGGAAAACTGTTTTTT. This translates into CASSEFLGGKLFF.

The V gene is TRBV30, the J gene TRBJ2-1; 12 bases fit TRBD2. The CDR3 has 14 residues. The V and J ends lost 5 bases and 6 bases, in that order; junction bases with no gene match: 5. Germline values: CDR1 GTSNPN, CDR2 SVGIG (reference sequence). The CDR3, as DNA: TGTGCCTGGGGGGGACTAGCGGGCTCCAATGAGCAGTTCTTC. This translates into CAWGGLAGSNEQFF.

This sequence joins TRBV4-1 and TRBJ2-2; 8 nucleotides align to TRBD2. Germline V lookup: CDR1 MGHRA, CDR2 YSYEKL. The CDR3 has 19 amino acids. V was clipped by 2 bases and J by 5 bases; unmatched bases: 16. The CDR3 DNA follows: TGCGCCAGCAGCCAACCTCCGGGGGGGGCGCAATTTGGGACCGGGGAGCTGTTTTTT. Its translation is CASSQPPGGAQFGTGELFF.

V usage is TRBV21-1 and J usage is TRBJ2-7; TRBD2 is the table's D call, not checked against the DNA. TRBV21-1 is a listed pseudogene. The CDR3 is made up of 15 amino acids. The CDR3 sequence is CASSNGEGFSYEQYF. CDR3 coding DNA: TGTGCCAGCTCCAACGGGGAGGGATTCTCCTACGAGCAGTACTTC.

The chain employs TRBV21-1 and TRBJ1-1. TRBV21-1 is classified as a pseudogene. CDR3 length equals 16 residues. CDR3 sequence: CASPEAGGGLNTEAFF. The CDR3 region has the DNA TGTGCCAGCCCCGAGGCGGGAGGAGGATTGAACACTGAAGCTTTCTTT.

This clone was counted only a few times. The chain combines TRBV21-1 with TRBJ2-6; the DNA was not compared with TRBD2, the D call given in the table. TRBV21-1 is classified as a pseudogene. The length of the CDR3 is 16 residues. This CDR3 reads CASSLLGSSGANVLTF. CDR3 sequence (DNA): TGTGCCAGCAGCCTCCTAGGAAGCTCTGGGGCCAACGTCCTGACTTTC.

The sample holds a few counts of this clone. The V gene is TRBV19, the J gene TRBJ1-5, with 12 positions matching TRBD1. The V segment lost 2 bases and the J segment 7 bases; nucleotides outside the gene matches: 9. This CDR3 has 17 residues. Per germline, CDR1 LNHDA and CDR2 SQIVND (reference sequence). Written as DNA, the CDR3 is TGTGCCAGTAGTATACAGTTCGGGACAGGGGGCGACCAGCCCCAGCATTTT. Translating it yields CASSIQFGTGGDQPQHF.

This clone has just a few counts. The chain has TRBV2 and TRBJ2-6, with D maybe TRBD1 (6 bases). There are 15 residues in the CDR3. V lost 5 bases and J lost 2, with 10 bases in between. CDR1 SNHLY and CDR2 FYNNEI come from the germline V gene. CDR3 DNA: TGTGCCAGCAGTACAGGGCTCGCTGGGGCCAACGTCCTGACTTTC. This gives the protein CASSTGLAGANVLTF.

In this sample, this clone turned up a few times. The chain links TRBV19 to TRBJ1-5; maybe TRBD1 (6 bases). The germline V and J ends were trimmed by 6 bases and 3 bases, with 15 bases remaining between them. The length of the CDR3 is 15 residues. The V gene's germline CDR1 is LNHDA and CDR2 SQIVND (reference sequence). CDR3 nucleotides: TGTGCCAGTAGGCCCCCCCAGGGGTACAATCAGCCCCAGCATTTT. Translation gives CASRPPQGYNQPQHF.

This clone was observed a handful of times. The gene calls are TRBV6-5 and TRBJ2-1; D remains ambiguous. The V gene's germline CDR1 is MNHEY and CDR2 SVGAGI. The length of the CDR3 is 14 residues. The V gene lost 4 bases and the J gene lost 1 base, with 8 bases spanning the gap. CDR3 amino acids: CASSSPRSYNEQFF. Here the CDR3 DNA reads TGTGCCAGCAGTTCCCCGAGATCCTACAATGAGCAGTTCTTC.

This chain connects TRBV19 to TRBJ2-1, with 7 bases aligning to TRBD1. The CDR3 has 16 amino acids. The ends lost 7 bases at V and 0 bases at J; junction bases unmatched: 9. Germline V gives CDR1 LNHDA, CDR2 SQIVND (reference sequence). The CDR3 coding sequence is TGTGCCAGTACGAGGGGGTGGGACAGCTCCTACAATGAGCAGTTCTTC. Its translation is CASTRGWDSSYNEQFF.

The CDR3 is CASSFQRGGDEQFF. The CDR3 DNA sequence: TGTGCCAGCAGCTTTCAGCGGGGTGGGGATGAGCAGTTCTTC. The V call is TRBV5-4, the J call TRBJ2-1; TRBD2 matches 7 bases. V was pared by 2 bases and J by 8 bases, with 7 bases of the junction left unmatched. From germline, CDR1 is SGHNT and CDR2 YYREEE (reference sequence). The CDR3 has 14 residues.

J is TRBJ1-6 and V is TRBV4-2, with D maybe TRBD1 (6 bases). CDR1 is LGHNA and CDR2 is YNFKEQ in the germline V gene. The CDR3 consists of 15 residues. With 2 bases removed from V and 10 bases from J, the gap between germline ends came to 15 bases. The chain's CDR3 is CASSQTDRSPSPLHF. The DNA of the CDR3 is TGTGCCAGCAGCCAAACAGACAGGAGCCCCTCACCCCTCCACTTT.

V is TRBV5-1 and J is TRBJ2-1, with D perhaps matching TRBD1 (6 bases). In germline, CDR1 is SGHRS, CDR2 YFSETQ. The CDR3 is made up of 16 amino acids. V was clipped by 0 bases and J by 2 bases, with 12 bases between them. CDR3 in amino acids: CASSLGGGTAYNEQFF. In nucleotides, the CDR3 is TGCGCCAGCAGCTTGGGAGGGGGAACAGCCTACAATGAGCAGTTCTTC.

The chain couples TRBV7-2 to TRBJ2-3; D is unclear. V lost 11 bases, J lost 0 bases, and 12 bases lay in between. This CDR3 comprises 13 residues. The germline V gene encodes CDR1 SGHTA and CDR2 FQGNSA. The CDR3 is CAFRKASTDTQYF. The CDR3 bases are TGTGCCTTCAGGAAAGCTAGCACAGATACGCAGTATTTT.

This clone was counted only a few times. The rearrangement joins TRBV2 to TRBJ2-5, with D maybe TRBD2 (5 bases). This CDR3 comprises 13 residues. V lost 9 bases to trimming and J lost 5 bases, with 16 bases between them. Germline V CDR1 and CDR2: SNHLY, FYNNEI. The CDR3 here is CASSGVPPETQYF. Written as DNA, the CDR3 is TGTGCCAGTTCCGGGGTCCCTCCCGAGACCCAGTACTTC. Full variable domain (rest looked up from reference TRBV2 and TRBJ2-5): EPEVTQTPSHQVTQMGQEVILRCVPISNHLYFYWYRQILGQKVEFLVSFYNNEISEKSEIFDDQFSVERPDGSNFTLKIRSTKLEDSAMYFCASSGVPPETQYFGPGTRLLVL.